This TCR beta chain was captured in a study of blood T cells in healthy people across ages. PCR was performed a second time for roughly 7 to 11 cycles using a sample-barcoded 5' primer and a J-beta primer mix. TCRdb reprocessed the 5' RACE reads via MiXCR and lists one record per CDR3 protein. The table records 550,000 to 750,000 distinct CDR3 sequences, around 21% of them present only once. The V end was cut by 7 bases, the J end by 4 bases, with 13 bases between. In germline, CDR1 is SQVTM, CDR2 ANQGSEA. This CDR3 has 12 amino acids. The sample taken for sequencing was blood. The J gene is TRBJ1-1, the V gene TRBV29-1; no reliable D call. This receptor was obtained from a man aged 65 to 79 in good health. In DNA form, the CDR3 reads TGCAGCGCGATCCTTTCGGGCACTGAAGCTTTCTTT. Translation gives CSAILSGTEAFF.